This is a list of T cell receptor beta chains from one sample in a study of CD8 T cells in ankylosing spondylitis. TCRdb ran MiXCR on the 5' RACE reads and lists one entry per CDR3 protein. The profile shows more than 150,000 distinct CDR3 sequences, 18% of them singletons. Sequencing input: blood, either unsorted or a sorted T cell fraction (not recorded which). The receptors were gathered from a male donor between 5 and 35 years old with ankylosing spondylitis or in good health (not recorded which). Both conserved end residues are part of each CDR3. D genes are given only for firm matches. Expanded clones get a size class; other rows say once, few or many, or leave the size out.

.,.,TRBJ1-3,TRBV4-2,16,TGTGCCAGCAGCCAAGAATTAAGACAGGCTGGAAACACCATATATTTT,CASSQELRQAGNTIYF
many,TRBD1,TRBJ1-3,TRBV6-1,15,TGTGCCAGCCTCTCAAGGGGGCGTGAGGGAAACACCATATATTTT,CASLSRGREGNTIYF
many,TRBD2,TRBJ2-2,TRBV12-3/TRBV12-4,15,TGTGCCAGCAGCGGTGGCGGGAGTGCGACCGGGGAGCTGTTTTTT,CASSGGGSATGELFF
many,.,TRBJ2-7,TRBV12-3/TRBV12-4,15,TGTGCCAGCAGTCCCGATAGCGCAGGGTCCTACGAGCAGTACTTC,CASSPDSAGSYEQYF
many,TRBD1,TRBJ2-1,TRBV9,16,TGTGCCAGCAGCGTAGCTCCGGGACAGGCATACAATGAGCAGTTCTTC,CASSVAPGQAYNEQFF
.,.,TRBJ2-3,TRBV24-1,14,TGTGCCACCAGTGATTCTCAGCAGGGAGATACGCAGTATTTT,CATSDSQQGDTQYF
.,.,TRBJ2-6,TRBV29-1,16,TGCAGCGTTCCTAGCCTCCAGCTGACTGGGGCCAACGTCCTGACTTTC,CSVPSLQLTGANVLTF
many,TRBD1,TRBJ1-1,TRBV5-5,16,TGTGCCAGCAGCATTGGACAGGCCACCTGGAACACTGAAGCTTTCTTT,CASSIGQATWNTEAFF
.,.,TRBJ2-2,TRBV20-1,14,TGCAGTGCTAGTCCATCTGGTTGGGCCGGGGAGCTGTTTTTT,CSASPSGWAGELFF
.,.,TRBJ1-2,TRBV19,14,TGTGCCAGTAGTATCGGTGGGAGCGCTTCTGGCTACACCTTC,CASSIGGSASGYTF
many,.,TRBJ2-1,TRBV11-2,16,TGTGCCAGCAGCTTACTAGCTCGGAGCTCCTACAATGAGCAGTTCTTC,CASSLLARSSYNEQFF
many,TRBD1,TRBJ2-2,TRBV7-9,19,TGTGCCAGCAGCTATAACATAATTCCGGGACAGAGATCCACCGGGGAGCTGTTTTTT,CASSYNIIPGQRSTGELFF
.,.,TRBJ2-4,TRBV29-1,13,TGCAGCGTTGTGACAGTAGCCAAAAACATTCAGTACTTC,CSVVTVAKNIQYF
many,TRBD1,TRBJ2-6,TRBV12-3/TRBV12-4,15,TGTGCCAGCAGAGCGACAGGGTTTGGGGCCAACGTCCTGACTTTC,CASRATGFGANVLTF
many,.,TRBJ2-1,TRBV5-1,14,TGCGCCAGCAGCCACGAGGGCCTAGTCAATGAGCAGTTCTTC,CASSHEGLVNEQFF
many,.,TRBJ1-5,TRBV3-1,15,TGTGCCAGCAGCCAAGAGAGGGGTCCCGATCAGCCCCAGCATTTT,CASSQERGPDQPQHF
.,TRBD2,TRBJ2-3,TRBV7-6,17,TGTGCCAGCAGCCCAGCGGGACTAGCGGGAGTTGCAGATACGCAGTATTTT,CASSPAGLAGVADTQYF
many,.,TRBJ1-2,TRBV24-1,14,TGTGCCACCAGTGACACGGGACGGAACTATGGCTACACCTTC,CATSDTGRNYGYTF
many,TRBD1,TRBJ2-3,TRBV19,17,TGTGCCAGTAGTCGCGCCTCGGGACAGTCGTCTGGAGATACGCAGTATTTT,CASSRASGQSSGDTQYF
many,.,TRBJ2-2,TRBV7-7,15,TGTGCCAGCAGCTTAGAAAGGCCGGGCTCCGGGGAGCTGTTTTTT,CASSLERPGSGELFF
few,.,TRBJ1-2,TRBV20-1,13,TGCAGTGCTAGAGTGACTCGGGGTGATGGCTACACCTTC,CSARVTRGDGYTF
many,.,TRBJ1-5,TRBV7-2,12,TGTGCCAGCAGCTTTAGGGTTGGGCCCCAGCATTTT,CASSFRVGPQHF
.,.,TRBJ2-7,TRBV7-2,15,TGTGCCAGCAGCTTAATTCCAGCGGGTGGGAACGAGCAGTACTTC,CASSLIPAGGNEQYF
many,TRBD1,TRBJ2-4,TRBV24-1,17,TGTGCCACCAGTGAGGCCAGGGGGCCACTCGCCAAAAACATTCAGTACTTC,CATSEARGPLAKNIQYF
many,TRBD2,TRBJ2-1,TRBV6-6,13,TGTGCCAGCAGTTCGGGACTAGCGGGCGAGCAGTTCTTC,CASSSGLAGEQFF
.,.,TRBJ2-3,TRBV25-1,12,TGTGCCAGCAATAAGGAGAGAGATACGCAGTATTTT,CASNKERDTQYF
.,TRBD1,TRBJ2-1,TRBV5-1,11,TGCGCCAGCAGCTCGGACAGGGAGCAGTTCTTC,CASSSDREQFF
few,.,TRBJ2-5,TRBV20-1,14,TGCAGTGCTAGAGGGGTCCGAGAGAGAGAGACCCAGTACTTC,CSARGVRERETQYF
many,.,TRBJ2-1,TRBV20-1,11,TGCAGTGCTAATTACCGCCAGAAGCAGTTCTTC,CSANYRQKQFF
once,.,TRBJ2-7,TRBV29-1,10,TGCAGCGGTTGGATAGACGAGCAGTACTTC,CSGWIDEQYF
many,.,TRBJ1-2,TRBV7-8,16,TGTGCCAGCAGCCGAGAAAATACGATCCCCAACTATGGCTACACCTTC,CASSRENTIPNYGYTF
many,TRBD2,TRBJ2-1,TRBV20-1,15,TGCAGTGCTAGAGATCAGCGGGAGGGTGTGCATGAGCAGTTCTTC,CSARDQREGVHEQFF
.,.,TRBJ2-1,TRBV29-1,15,TGCAGCGTTGAGCTTACGAGCGTCGTTCACAATGAGCAGTTCTTC,CSVELTSVVHNEQFF
many,TRBD1,TRBJ1-1,TRBV10-2,15,TGCGCCAGCGGACGGGACAGGGGATCCAGCACTGAAGCTTTCTTT,CASGRDRGSSTEAFF
many,TRBD1,TRBJ1-1,TRBV5-1,14,TGCGCCAGCAGCTTGGGACAGGGGGTCCCTGAAGCTTTCTTT,CASSLGQGVPEAFF
.,.,TRBJ2-3,TRBV29-1,13,TGCAGCGCCAGGGTGAGCTACACAGATACGCAGTATTTT,CSARVSYTDTQYF
many,.,TRBJ1-2,TRBV12-3/TRBV12-4,13,TGTGCCAGCAGCATTGACATATTGAGTGGCTACACCTTC,CASSIDILSGYTF
many,TRBD1,TRBJ1-4,TRBV29-1,14,TGCAGCGTCCTCCCACAGGGGATTGATGAAAAACTGTTTTTT,CSVLPQGIDEKLFF
many,.,TRBJ2-2,TRBV5-1,13,TGCGCCAGCAGCCCGACAGCGGCCGGGGAGCTGTTTTTT,CASSPTAAGELFF
few,.,TRBJ1-6,TRBV5-1,15,TGCGCCAGCAGCTCGTTACGGGACCACGCAAGTCCCCTCCACTTT,CASSSLRDHASPLHF
many,TRBD1,TRBJ2-2,TRBV28,23,TGTGCCAGCAGTTTCGGTCCACCGGACAGGCCCCGAGAAGGGCTTCCGAACACCGGGGAGCTGTTTTTT,CASSFGPPDRPREGLPNTGELFF
many,.,TRBJ2-6,TRBV24-1,14,TGTGCCACCGGGGAAAGCTCTGGGGCCAACGTCCTGACTTTC,CATGESSGANVLTF
many,.,TRBJ1-1,TRBV29-1,13,TGCAGCGTTGAAGGACGTATGAACACTGAAGCTTTCTTT,CSVEGRMNTEAFF
many,TRBD1,TRBJ1-6,TRBV15,16,TGTGCCACCAGCAGAGATGAGGGGACAGGGAACTCACCCCTCCACTTT,CATSRDEGTGNSPLHF
many,.,TRBJ1-5,TRBV6-2/TRBV6-3,13,TGTGCCAGCAATTGGGGGTTTGGTCAGCCCCAGCATTTT,CASNWGFGQPQHF
many,.,TRBJ2-1,TRBV20-1,12,TGCAGTGCTAGTTCGGGGTACAATGAGCAGTTCTTC,CSASSGYNEQFF
many,.,TRBJ1-2,TRBV3-1,15,TGTGCCAGCAGCCCTGCTGGAGGGCTTGGCTATGGCTACACCTTC,CASSPAGGLGYGYTF
many,TRBD2,TRBJ2-1,TRBV11-2,15,TGTGCCAGCAGCTCGGGACTAGCTTTTACCCATGAGCAGTTCTTC,CASSSGLAFTHEQFF
many,.,TRBJ1-1,TRBV5-6,12,TGTGCCAGCAACGGATTGAACACTGAAGCTTTCTTT,CASNGLNTEAFF
many,TRBD1,TRBJ1-2,TRBV12-3/TRBV12-4,17,TGTGCCAGCAGCCCGCCCGGACAGGCCGGCCCCCCATATGGCTACACCTTC,CASSPPGQAGPPYGYTF
.,.,TRBJ2-7,TRBV29-1,11,TGCAGCGTGGACCTAGGGTACGAGCAGTACTTC,CSVDLGYEQYF
many,.,TRBJ1-2,TRBV12-3/TRBV12-4,14,TGTGCCAGCAGTGCTAGGGACCAGGGCTATGGCTACACCTTC,CASSARDQGYGYTF
many,.,TRBJ2-1,TRBV24-1,16,TGTGCCACCAGTGACCCCAGCGGGCCTTACTACAATGAGCAGTTCTTC,CATSDPSGPYYNEQFF
.,TRBD1,TRBJ2-7,TRBV19,15,TGTGCCAGTAGTATGATAGGGGGCAGGATCTACGAGCAGTACTTC,CASSMIGGRIYEQYF
many,.,TRBJ2-3,TRBV12-3/TRBV12-4,13,TGTGCCAGCAGCAGGGGAGTCTCGGATACGCAGTATTTT,CASSRGVSDTQYF
many,.,TRBJ1-5,TRBV9,14,TGTGCCAGCAGCGTCGGAGGCAACAATCAGCCCCAGCATTTT,CASSVGGNNQPQHF
few,.,TRBJ2-1,TRBV12-3/TRBV12-4,16,TGTGCCAGCAGCCCCATTGTGGGCCGGCCCTACAATGAGCAGTTCTTC,CASSPIVGRPYNEQFF
few,TRBD2,TRBJ2-1,TRBV5-4,19,TGTGCCAGCAGCTCCGGACTAGCGGGAGTTCTACAGAACTACAATGAGCAGTTCTTC,CASSSGLAGVLQNYNEQFF
many,.,TRBJ2-3,TRBV7-9,14,TGTGCCAGCAGCTCCCCTTCGAACAGAGATACGCAGTATTTT,CASSSPSNRDTQYF
.,TRBD1,TRBJ2-1,TRBV27,15,TGTGCCAGCAGTCCGAACAGGGGTGGGGTCAATGAGCAGTTCTTC,CASSPNRGGVNEQFF